This paragraph reports one T cell receptor beta chain. As yet, its antigen is unknown. V was shortened by 1 base and J by 7 bases, with 10 bases between the two germline ends. The CDR3 is made up of 13 amino acids. Germline V CDR1 and CDR2: SEHNR, FQNEAQ (reference sequence). The data were obtained in a study of T-cell memory formation after mild COVID-19. Study findings and constraints: Clones contracting across day 15 to 85 had a balanced CD4/CD8 profile; later expanding clones leaned CD4+.

Constant-segment-primed 5'RACE gave TCR alpha and TCR beta cDNA libraries with sample barcodes and UMIs. MiXCR, applied by TCRdb to the 5' RACE reads, yields one record per CDR3 protein. This sample has 350,000 or so distinct CDR3 sequences; roughly 13% occur once, and the top ten carry over 20%. Sequenced sample: PBMCs or a T cell subset sorted from them (not recorded which). The chain employs TRBV7-9 and TRBJ1-1, with unresolved D. This TCR came from a man in his late teens or twenties who had mild COVID-19 (a few samples of this study predate the infection). Cell type and time point are not known. CDR3 region: CASSLGTQGEAFF. DNA of the CDR3: TGTGCCAGCAGCTTAGGGACGCAAGGTGAAGCTTTCTTT.